The clone carrying this TCR beta chain occurred many times. Its antigen is undetermined. This CDR3 region has 18 residues. V lost 2 bases and J lost 0, with 17 bases in between. Per germline, CDR1 LGHDT and CDR2 YNNKEL (reference sequence). From RNA transcripts, TCR beta CDR3 regions were amplified. When the TCR CDR3 underwent first-round RT-PCR, the HTBI primer set was used. TCRdb used MiXCR to reprocess the multiplex PCR reads, holding one entry per CDR3 protein. The sample lists about 570,000 distinct CDR3 sequences; 11% to 15% were seen once. The sample comes from a study of T cells in Graves' hyperthyroidism and ophthalmopathy. Study-wide points: Also found in blood were most expanded thyroid clonotypes above 0.001.

The rearrangement links TRBV3-1 to TRBJ1-3; D is possibly TRBD1 (6 bases). This clonotype originated in a woman aged 40 to 50 with Graves' hyperthyroidism. Sequencing input: blood. The CDR3 DNA reads as TGTGCCAGCAGCCAAAGTGGACAGCCAACTAGCTCTGGAAACACCATATATTTT. It yields the protein CASSQSGQPTSSGNTIYF. The full variable domain, in which reference TRBV3-1 and TRBJ1-3 provide the parts outside the CDR3, is DTAVSQTPKYLVTQMGNDKSIKCEQNLGHDTMYWYKQDSKKFLKIMFSYNNKELIINETVPNRFSPKSPDKAHLNLHINSLELGDSAVYFCASSQSGQPTSSGNTIYFGEGSWLTVV.